Sequencing of this TCR beta chain was carried out in a study of T cell changes during pregnancy in multiple sclerosis. The method was immunoSEQ multiplex PCR; TCRdb's version includes in-frame clones alone and lacks a portion of them. The table lists roughly 62,000 clones, roughly nine tenths of them singletons, with roughly 2.6% in the top ten. The V end lost 0 bases, the J end lost 11 bases, and 17 bases lay between the germline ends. This CDR3 has 16 residues. Germline CDR1 reads LGHNA; CDR2 reads YSLEER. This sequence originates from a female donor with multiple sclerosis, enrolled in a pregnancy study. The sample consisted of peripheral blood, taken in the first trimester of pregnancy. The chain links TRBV4-3 to TRBJ1-6; a possible D gene is TRBD1 (5 bases). Here the CDR3 DNA reads TGCGCCAGCAGCCAAGAACGGGGACGGGGAGGGACACCCCTCCACTTT. This gives the protein CASSQERGRGGTPLHF.